This TCR beta chain was sequenced for a study of shared clonotypes between healthy human individuals. Study context: Researchers assigned three CD4 naive, three CD4 memory, two CD8 naive and one CD8 memory plate to each donor.

Clones were read by immunoSEQ multiplex PCR, and TCRdb kept only the in-frame ones, dropping some. This sample has fewer than 850,000 clones, with roughly 88% found just once. Trimming took off 5 bases at V and 3 bases at J, with 4 bases between the two ends. The CDR3 totals 12 residues. With regard to this clone: Antigen specificity is unknown.

Whole-study findings and limits: Even with large depth, rarefaction showed that sorted-subset sequencing was incomplete.

The receptor was derived from a man aged 18 to 30 in good health. Some clones in this sample may be carry-over from other donors' samples. V is TRBV23-1 and J is TRBJ2-2; no firm D call. TRBV23-1 is assigned to the ORF class and has an uncertain function. The sequenced sample was memory CD8+ T cells from PBMCs. The subset denotes: CD45RO+ cells pooled with CCR7-negative TemRA cells. The CDR3 DNA sequence: TGCGCCAGCAGTACATACACCGGGGAGCTGTTTTTT. It yields the protein CASSTYTGELFF.